This passage covers 23 T cell receptor beta chains from one sample sequenced in a study of T-cell reconstitution after alpha-beta-depleted transplantation in children. This sample's TCRbeta library carried unique molecular identifier barcodes. From the PCR reads, TCRdb called clonotypes with MiXCR, one entry per CDR3 protein. Seen here are about 500,000 distinct CDR3 sequences, roughly 33% observed once, and the top ten hold approximately 2.3%. This specimen consisted of PBMCs from the stem cell graft donor, obtained from the stem cell graft. These receptors all come from a human donor who donated a stem cell graft to a child with aplastic anemia.

CDR3 sequence (DNA): TGCGCCAGCAGCCCCGGGACTAGCTTAAGAGAAGGGGCCCAGTACTTC. Translation: CASSPGTSLREGAQYF. The rearrangement uses TRBV5-1 and TRBJ2-5, with 9 bases lining up with TRBD2. V dropped 4 bases and J dropped 9; count of bases not matched to a gene: 16. Germline V gene lookup returns CDR1 SGHRS and CDR2 YFSETQ. The CDR3 covers 16 residues.

The V call is TRBV18, the J call TRBJ1-1; D is undetermined. CDR1 and CDR2 (germline): KGHSH, LQKENI. The length of the CDR3 is 12 residues. V lost 0 bases, J lost 6 bases, and 5 bases lay in between. The CDR3 protein is CASSPPGSEAFF. CDR3 DNA sequence: TGTGCCAGCTCACCACCGGGCTCTGAAGCTTTCTTT.

The rearrangement uses TRBV29-1 and TRBJ1-1; TRBD1 matches 7 bases. This CDR3 has 16 amino acids. V shed 2 bases and J 4 bases; nucleotides not matched to a gene: 13. Germline CDR1 is SQVTM and CDR2 is ANQGSEA. The CDR3 nucleotides read TGCAGCGTTGAACTATCAGGAGGGGGCAGGAGCACTGAAGCTTTCTTT. The encoded protein is CSVELSGGGRSTEAFF.

The rearrangement links TRBV7-9 to TRBJ1-6, with D unclear. Per germline, CDR1 SEHNR and CDR2 FQNEAQ (reference sequence). Between the trimmed V and J ends, which lost 7 bases and 9 bases, there was a span of 19 bases. The CDR3 runs 15 residues. CDR3 coding DNA: TGTGCCAGCATCGAGGGCCGAGGCGGCAGTTCACCCCTCCACTTT. Protein product: CASIEGRGGSSPLHF.

This sequence joins TRBV6-1 and TRBJ2-3; 9 nucleotides agree with TRBD2. CDR3 length equals 14 residues. V was pared by 5 bases and J by 2 bases, with 2 bases of the junction left unmatched. CDR1 and CDR2 (germline): MNHNS, SASEGT. DNA for the CDR3: TGTGCCAGCAGTCGGACTAGCGTCACAGATACGCAGTATTTT. Translated, it gives CASSRTSVTDTQYF.

V usage is TRBV6-1 and J usage is TRBJ1-3; the D gene is possibly TRBD1 (5 bases). V lost 6 bases and J lost 0, with 18 bases in between. This CDR3 is built from 17 residues. Germline lookup yields CDR1 MNHNS and CDR2 SASEGT. The CDR3 loop reads CASRDAGSGTSGNTIYF. The CDR3 DNA sequence: TGTGCCAGCAGGGACGCAGGGAGCGGAACCTCTGGAAACACCATATATTTT.

This chain uses TRBV4-2 with TRBJ2-5; 11 positions agree with TRBD2. The CDR3 covers 15 residues. V shed 4 bases and J 2 bases; nucleotides not matched to a gene: 3. CDR1 and CDR2 (germline): LGHNA, YNFKEQ. Written as DNA, the CDR3 is TGTGCCAGCAGCCTGGGACTAGCGGCTCAAGAGACCCAGTACTTC. Translation gives CASSLGLAAQETQYF.

This clonotype was recorded a few times. The gene calls are TRBV11-1 and TRBJ2-4; D remains unclear. CDR3 length: 18 amino acids. Trimming pared 5 bases from V and 1 base from J, leaving 21 bases between. Germline CDR1 SGHAT, CDR2 FQDESV (reference sequence). Written as DNA, the CDR3 is TGTGCCAGCAGCCGGGCCCTACTGCCCACTCTGGCCAAAAACATTCAGTACTTC. As protein: CASSRALLPTLAKNIQYF.

As DNA, the CDR3 is TGTGCCAGCAGCGCACAGGGGGATGGCGAGCAGTACTTC. This translates into CASSAQGDGEQYF. V and J are TRBV9 and TRBJ2-7; 8 bases are a match to TRBD1. The CDR3 has 13 residues. V lost 3 bases to trimming and J lost 6 bases; unmatched junction nucleotides: 5. Germline-derived CDR1 and CDR2 are SGDLS and YYNGEE.

This clonotype has only a few counts. This chain connects TRBV7-2 to TRBJ2-6; a possible D gene is TRBD1 (5 bases). The CDR3 is 17 residues long. Per the germline V gene, CDR1 is SGHTA and CDR2 is FQGNSA. Trimming pared 5 bases from V and 3 bases from J, leaving 17 bases between. CDR3 protein: CASSASKGQFGANVLTF. Here the CDR3 DNA reads TGTGCCAGCAGCGCCTCAAAGGGGCAGTTTGGGGCCAACGTCCTGACTTTC.

This clonotype appeared a few times. This chain links TRBV20-1 with TRBJ1-5; D perhaps matches TRBD1 (5 bases). The CDR3 consists of 14 residues. V gave up 0 bases and J gave up 6 bases, with 12 bases separating them. CDR1 is DFQATT and CDR2 is SNEGSKA in the germline V gene (reference sequence). CDR3 sequence reads: CSARDFRDGQPQHF. The DNA for the CDR3 is TGCAGTGCTAGAGATTTCAGGGACGGTCAGCCCCAGCATTTT.

This clonotype turned up a few times. The V gene is TRBV19, the J gene TRBJ2-2; no clear D. V lost 7 bases, J lost 3 bases, and 12 bases lay in between. The CDR3 contains 14 residues. Germline V gives CDR1 LNHDA, CDR2 SQIVND (reference sequence). The CDR3 DNA is TGTGCCAGTAAGGTGGGCTCGGACACCGGGGAGCTGTTTTTT. Translating gives CASKVGSDTGELFF.

This clonotype has only a few counts. This chain links TRBV12-3 or TRBV12-4 with TRBJ1-2; D unresolved. Trimming left V 5 bases short and J 8 bases short, with 12 bases between. CDR3 length: 12 amino acids. The CDR3 DNA follows: TGTGCCAGCAGTGCCCTAAGCGGCGGCTACACCTTC. Its translation: CASSALSGGYTF.

The genes are TRBV7-6 and TRBJ2-2; D unclear. V was clipped by 5 bases and J by 1 base, with 11 bases between them. The germline CDR1 and CDR2 sequences are SGHVS and FNYEAQ. This CDR3 has 15 residues. CDR3 region: CASSQRAGNTGELFF. CDR3 nucleotides: TGTGCCAGCAGCCAACGGGCCGGGAACACCGGGGAGCTGTTTTTT.

This clonotype was counted only a few times. The chain links TRBV18 to TRBJ2-5; 7 nucleotides align to TRBD1. The CDR3 extends over 14 amino acids. Germline V gives CDR1 KGHSH, CDR2 LQKENI. Trimming removed 2 bases from V and 2 bases from J; junction bases left unmatched: 2. The CDR3 bases are TGTGCCAGCTCACCAGGGACAGTTCAAGAGACCCAGTACTTC. Its translation: CASSPGTVQETQYF.

This CDR3 is CAWTRGGNEQFF. CDR3 nucleotides: TGTGCCTGGACCCGGGGGGGAAATGAGCAGTTCTTC. The V and J genes are TRBV30 and TRBJ2-1; 8 nucleotides align to TRBD2. With 4 bases clipped from V and 7 bases from J, the junction kept 3 bases outside the gene matches. The CDR3 consists of 12 residues. Germline-derived CDR1 and CDR2 are GTSNPN and SVGIG (reference sequence).

V is TRBV28 and J is TRBJ2-1; 14 positions agree with TRBD2. CDR1 is MDHEN and CDR2 is SYDVKM in the germline V gene. The J segment lost 4 bases and the V segment lost 5 bases, leaving 4 bases of the junction unmatched. There are 16 residues in the CDR3. CDR3 DNA sequence: TGTGCCAGCAGTCGGACTAGCGGGAGGCCATACAATGAGCAGTTCTTC. Its protein is CASSRTSGRPYNEQFF.

The chain joins TRBV20-1 to TRBJ1-1; the match to TRBD1 covers 8 bases. The length of the CDR3 is 13 residues. V shed 6 bases, J shed 8 bases, and the junction held 11 bases outside the gene matches. Germline values: CDR1 DFQATT, CDR2 SNEGSKA (reference sequence). The CDR3 loop is CSAPRQGAMEAFF. CDR3 DNA: TGCAGTGCCCCGAGGCAGGGGGCAATGGAAGCTTTCTTT.

The V and J genes are TRBV10-3 and TRBJ1-2; D possibly corresponds to TRBD1 (5 bases). CDR1 is ENHRY, CDR2 SYGVKD, per germline. This CDR3 comprises 15 residues. The V gene lost 3 bases and the J gene lost 4 bases, with 15 bases spanning the gap. The CDR3 loop is CAISDWEGRTYGYTF. The CDR3 DNA sequence: TGTGCCATCAGTGATTGGGAGGGACGGACCTATGGCTACACCTTC.

This clonotype has only a few counts. The chain uses TRBV12-3 or TRBV12-4 and TRBJ2-3; the D gene is possibly TRBD1 (6 bases). Trimming cost V 2 bases and J 10 bases, with 10 bases left between them. The length of the CDR3 is 12 residues. CDR3 nucleotide sequence: TGTGCCAGCAGTTTAAGTCAGGGGTCGCAGTATTTT. Translated: CASSLSQGSQYF.

The chain couples TRBV10-1 to TRBJ1-6; D is possibly TRBD1 (5 bases). CDR1 and CDR2 (germline): WNHNN, SYGVQD (reference sequence). The V gene lost 6 bases and the J gene lost 8 bases, with 17 bases spanning the gap. The CDR3 is 15 residues long. For the CDR3, the DNA is TGCGCCAGCAGCGAAGGAACAGGTTTGGATTCACCCCTCCACTTT. This codes for CASSEGTGLDSPLHF.

The chain couples TRBV12-3 or TRBV12-4 to TRBJ2-1; D might be TRBD2 (7 bases). The CDR3 spans 15 residues. The V gene lost 8 bases and the J gene lost 6 bases, with 20 bases spanning the gap. In DNA, the CDR3 is TGTGCCAGCCAAAGGAGGGGGGGCAGGGGCAATGAGCAGTTCTTC. It codes for CASQRRGGRGNEQFF.

The chain couples TRBV5-4 to TRBJ2-3; 12 nucleotides agree with TRBD1. Germline CDR1 SGHNT, CDR2 YYREEE (reference sequence). With 6 bases clipped from V and 6 bases from J, the junction kept 2 bases outside the gene matches. This CDR3 has 13 amino acids. This chain's CDR3 is CASKGQGADTQYF. In DNA, the CDR3 is TGTGCCAGCAAGGGACAGGGGGCGGATACGCAGTATTTT.